The 25 T cell receptor beta chains given below trace back to one sample, sequenced in a study of monozygotic twins with inflammatory bowel disease. TCRdb re-called the 5' RACE reads and gives one entry per CDR3 protein, without DNA. There are 80,000 or so distinct CDR3 sequences in the sample, with roughly 7% held by the top ten. The sample comprised blood. These receptor sequences come from a human donor with ulcerative colitis or Crohn's disease, or a healthy co-twin of an affected twin (not recorded which).

The chain uses TRBV20-1 and TRBJ2-3; TCRdb outputs TRBD2, but without DNA this stays unchecked. Germline V CDR1 and CDR2: DFQATT, SNEGSKA (reference sequence). The CDR3 contains 16 residues. The CDR3 region is CSARHPRRLRTDTQYF.

The chain joins TRBV15 to TRBJ1-3; TCRdb indicates TRBD1, and absent DNA this call remains unverified. Germline-derived CDR1 and CDR2 are LNHNV and YYDKDF (reference sequence). The CDR3 totals 15 residues. CDR3 sequence reads: CATSRDARVGNTIYF.

The rearrangement uses TRBV5-6 and TRBJ2-3; with no DNA, the TCRdb D assignment of TRBD2 cannot be verified. Per the germline V gene, CDR1 is SGHDT and CDR2 is YYEEEE. The CDR3 consists of 17 residues. Here the CDR3 reads CASRTGTSGGPTDTQYF.

The chain recombines TRBV27 with TRBJ2-7; TCRdb's D call of TRBD1 is untestable without DNA. In germline, CDR1 is MNHEY, CDR2 SMNVEV (reference sequence). The CDR3 runs to 12 residues. CDR3 residues: CASWDGGYEQYF.

CDR3 region: CAVGQSANEKLFF. The rearrangement links TRBV10-3 to TRBJ1-4. The CDR3 loop spans 13 amino acids. Germline CDR1 is ENHRY and CDR2 is SYGVKD.

This rearrangement joins TRBV19 to TRBJ2-1; TCRdb's assignment of TRBD1 cannot be checked, as there is no DNA. CDR1 LNHDA and CDR2 SQIVND come from the germline V gene (reference sequence). The length of the CDR3 is 16 residues. CDR3 sequence reads: CASTSQQGFAYNEQFF.

V and J are TRBV27 and TRBJ1-4; without DNA, the TCRdb call of TRBD1 cannot be checked. The germline V gene has CDR1 MNHEY and CDR2 SMNVEV (reference sequence). This CDR3 is 15 amino acids long. The CDR3 loop is CASSLGSAGSGKLFF.

This rearrangement joins TRBV7-2 to TRBJ2-2; TCRdb names TRBD1, which stays unverified in the absence of DNA. Germline-derived CDR1 and CDR2 are SGHTA and FQGNSA. The CDR3 totals 13 residues. Here the CDR3 reads CASSLPLGGELFF.

This rearrangement joins TRBV14 to TRBJ2-3; the D gene TCRdb calls, TRBD1, cannot be checked with no DNA. There are 17 residues in the CDR3. The V gene's germline CDR1 is SGHDN and CDR2 FVKESK. CDR3 protein: CASSRTGWTGHTDTQYF.

The chain joins TRBV5-1 to TRBJ2-1. Germline V gives CDR1 SGHRS, CDR2 YFSETQ. The CDR3 is 11 residues long. The CDR3 spells CASQVYNEQFF.

This chain connects TRBV5-1 to TRBJ1-5. Germline CDR1 and CDR2: SGHRS and YFSETQ. The CDR3 has 13 residues. The CDR3 protein is CASSLDGGTPQHF.

The CDR3 reads CASRLGLSQDTQYF. The V gene is TRBV9, the J gene TRBJ2-3; TCRdb gives TRBD2 as the D gene, but with no DNA this cannot be confirmed. Germline assignment: CDR1 SGDLS and CDR2 YYNGEE. This CDR3 has 14 amino acids.

The chain's CDR3 is CASSSSVHNSGANVLTF. V usage is TRBV7-9 and J usage is TRBJ2-6. Germline CDR1 is SEHNR and CDR2 is FQNEAQ (reference sequence). The CDR3 spans 17 residues.

The CDR3 reads CASSLAGTGKLSKNIQYF. The V and J genes are TRBV11-1 and TRBJ2-4; the TCRdb call, TRBD1, lacks DNA for checking. There are 18 residues in the CDR3. The germline CDR1 and CDR2 sequences are SGHAT and FQDESV (reference sequence). The full variable domain, with the rest looked up from reference TRBV11-1 and TRBJ2-4, is EAEVAQSPRYKITEKSQAVAFWCDPISGHATLYWYRQILGQGPELLVQFQDESVVDDSQLPKDRFSAERLKGVDSTLKIQPAELGDSAMYLCASSLAGTGKLSKNIQYFGAGTRLSVL.

CDR3 in amino acids: CASSFDRKGEAFF. This chain joins TRBV2 and TRBJ1-1. The CDR3 has 13 residues. In germline, CDR1 is SNHLY, CDR2 FYNNEI.

The gene calls are TRBV20-1 and TRBJ1-6; the TCRdb call, TRBD1, lacks DNA for checking. The CDR3 has 17 residues. In germline, CDR1 is DFQATT, CDR2 SNEGSKA (reference sequence). The CDR3 spells CSARDIRSGGDDSPLHF.

This sequence joins TRBV20-1 and TRBJ2-1; TCRdb selects TRBD1, and the lack of DNA leaves this call unchecked. CDR1 and CDR2 (germline): DFQATT, SNEGSKA (reference sequence). The CDR3 contains 13 residues. The CDR3: CSAKPGTDNEQFF.

CDR3 in amino acids: CSAPGTGVMTEAFF. The rearrangement links TRBV20-1 to TRBJ1-1; TCRdb reports TRBD1, a call that lacks DNA to check it against. Germline V gene sequence: CDR1 DFQATT, CDR2 SNEGSKA (reference sequence). The CDR3 totals 14 residues.

The rearrangement uses TRBV3-1 and TRBJ2-7. Germline V gene lookup returns CDR1 LGHDT and CDR2 YNNKEL (reference sequence). The CDR3 has 13 residues. The CDR3 is CASSPGFSYEQYF.

The chain joins TRBV5-6 to TRBJ2-7; TCRdb indicates TRBD1, and absent DNA this call remains unverified. Germline lookup yields CDR1 SGHDT and CDR2 YYEEEE. This CDR3 is 15 amino acids long. The CDR3: CASTSVGGGRLEQYF.

The chain has TRBV7-9 and TRBJ1-1; TCRdb lists TRBD1, though no DNA is available to test this call. This CDR3 contains 14 residues. Germline V gene lookup returns CDR1 SEHNR and CDR2 FQNEAQ (reference sequence). CDR3 loop: CASRKGQGNTEAFF.

CDR3 region: CSARDGDNQPQHF. The chain couples TRBV20-1 to TRBJ1-5. Germline CDR1 and CDR2: DFQATT and SNEGSKA (reference sequence). This CDR3 is built from 13 residues.

The chain couples TRBV7-7 to TRBJ2-1. The germline V gene has CDR1 SSHAT and CDR2 FNYEAQ (reference sequence). There are 13 residues in the CDR3. The CDR3 here is CASSLQLGDEQFF.

This CDR3 is CASSHPQGNEQFF. J is TRBJ2-1 and V is TRBV5-1; TCRdb's assignment of TRBD1 cannot be checked, as there is no DNA. The CDR3 length is 13 residues. The germline CDR1 and CDR2 sequences are SGHRS and YFSETQ.

The V call is TRBV20-1, the J call TRBJ1-2. Germline V gene sequence: CDR1 DFQATT, CDR2 SNEGSKA (reference sequence). CDR3 length: 13 amino acids. CDR3 sequence reads: CSARGRTGYGYTF.